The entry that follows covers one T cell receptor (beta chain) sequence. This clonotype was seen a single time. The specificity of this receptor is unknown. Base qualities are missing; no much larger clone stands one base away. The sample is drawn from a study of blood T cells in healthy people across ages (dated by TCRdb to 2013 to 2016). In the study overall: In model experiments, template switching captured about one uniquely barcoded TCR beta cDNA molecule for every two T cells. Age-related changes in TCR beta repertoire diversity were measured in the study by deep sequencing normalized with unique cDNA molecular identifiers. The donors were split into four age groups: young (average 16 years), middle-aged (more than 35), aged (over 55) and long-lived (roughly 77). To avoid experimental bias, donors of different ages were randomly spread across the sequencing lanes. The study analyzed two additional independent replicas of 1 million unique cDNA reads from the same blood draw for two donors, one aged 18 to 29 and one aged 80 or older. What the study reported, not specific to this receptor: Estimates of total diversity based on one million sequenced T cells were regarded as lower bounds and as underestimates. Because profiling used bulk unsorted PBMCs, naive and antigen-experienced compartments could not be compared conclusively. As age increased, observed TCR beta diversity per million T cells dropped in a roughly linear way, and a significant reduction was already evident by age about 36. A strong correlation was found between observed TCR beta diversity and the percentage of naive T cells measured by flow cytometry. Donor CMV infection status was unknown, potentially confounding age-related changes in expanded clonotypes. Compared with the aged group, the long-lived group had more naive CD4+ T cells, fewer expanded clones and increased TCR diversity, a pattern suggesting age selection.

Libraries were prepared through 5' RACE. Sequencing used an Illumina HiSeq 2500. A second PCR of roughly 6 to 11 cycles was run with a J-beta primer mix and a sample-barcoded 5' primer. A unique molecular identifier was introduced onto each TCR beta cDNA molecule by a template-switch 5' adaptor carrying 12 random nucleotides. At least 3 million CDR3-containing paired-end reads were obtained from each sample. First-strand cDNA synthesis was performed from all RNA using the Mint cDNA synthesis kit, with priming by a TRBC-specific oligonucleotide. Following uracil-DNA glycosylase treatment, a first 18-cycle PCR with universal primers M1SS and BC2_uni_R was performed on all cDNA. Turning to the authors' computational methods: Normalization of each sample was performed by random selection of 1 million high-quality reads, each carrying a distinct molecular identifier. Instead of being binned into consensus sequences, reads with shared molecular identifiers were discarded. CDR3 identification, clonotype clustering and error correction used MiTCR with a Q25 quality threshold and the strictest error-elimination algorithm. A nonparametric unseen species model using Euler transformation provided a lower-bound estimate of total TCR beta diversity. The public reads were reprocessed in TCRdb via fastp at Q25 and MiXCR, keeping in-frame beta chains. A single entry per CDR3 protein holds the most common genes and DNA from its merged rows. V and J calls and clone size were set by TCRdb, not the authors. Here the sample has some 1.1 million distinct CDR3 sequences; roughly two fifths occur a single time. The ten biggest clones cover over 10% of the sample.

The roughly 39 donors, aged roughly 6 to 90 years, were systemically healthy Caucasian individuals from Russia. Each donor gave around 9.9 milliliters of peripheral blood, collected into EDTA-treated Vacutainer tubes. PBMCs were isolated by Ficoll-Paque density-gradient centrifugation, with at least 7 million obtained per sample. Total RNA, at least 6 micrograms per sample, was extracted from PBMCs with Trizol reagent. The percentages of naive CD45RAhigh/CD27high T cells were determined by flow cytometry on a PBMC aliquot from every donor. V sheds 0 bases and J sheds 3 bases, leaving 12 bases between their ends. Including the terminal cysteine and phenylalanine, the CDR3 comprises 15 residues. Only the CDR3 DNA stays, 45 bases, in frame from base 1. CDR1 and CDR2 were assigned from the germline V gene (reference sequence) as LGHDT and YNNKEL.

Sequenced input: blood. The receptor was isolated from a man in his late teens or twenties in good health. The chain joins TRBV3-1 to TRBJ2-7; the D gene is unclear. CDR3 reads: CASSQDCSKSYEQYF. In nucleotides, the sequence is TGTGCCAGCAGCCAAGATTGTTCCAAGAGCTACGAGCAGTACTTC.